This is a list of T cell receptor beta chains from one sample in a study of early T cells in non-severe SARS-CoV-2 infection. TCRdb used MiXCR to reprocess the 5' RACE reads, holding one entry per CDR3 protein. The sample records fewer than 80,000 distinct CDR3 sequences, roughly an eighth being singletons. The sequenced sample consisted of whole blood. The receptors here all came from an adult who was a healthcare worker with PCR-confirmed SARS-CoV-2 infection or an uninfected control (not recorded which). Each CDR3 is given with its conserved first and last residue. D genes are given only for firm matches. Clone size is given for some rows only: seen once, a few or many times, or a class if the clone is expanded.

CDR3 length | clone size | J gene | D gene | V gene | CDR3 protein | CDR3 DNA
14 | NA | TRBJ2-1 | NA | TRBV20-1 | CSARDYQSGNEQFF | TGCAGTGCTAGAGATTACCAATCTGGGAATGAGCAGTTCTTC
13 | many | TRBJ2-7 | NA | TRBV6-6 | CASSYLGGYEQYF | TGTGCCAGCAGTTACCTCGGAGGGTACGAGCAGTACTTC
15 | NA | TRBJ2-3 | NA | TRBV9 | CASSGHPRDGDTQYF | TGTGCCAGCAGCGGCCATCCCCGCGACGGAGATACGCAGTATTTT
12 | many | TRBJ1-1 | NA | TRBV7-3 | CASSLDNTEAFF | TGTGCCAGCAGCTTGGACAACACTGAAGCTTTCTTT
11 | many | TRBJ2-7 | NA | TRBV6-5 | CASSSTYEQYF | TGTGCCAGCAGTTCCACCTACGAGCAGTACTTC
12 | NA | TRBJ1-1 | TRBD1 | TRBV13 | CASSPRTGVAFF | TGTGCCAGCAGCCCAAGGACAGGCGTAGCTTTCTTT
13 | many | TRBJ1-5 | NA | TRBV2 | CASTSDHNQPQHF | TGTGCCAGCACGTCAGATCACAATCAGCCCCAGCATTTT
14 | NA | TRBJ2-1 | NA | TRBV7-2 | CASTPDGGYNEQFF | TGTGCCAGTACGCCAGACGGAGGTTACAATGAGCAGTTCTTC
14 | many | TRBJ2-5 | NA | TRBV7-8 | CASSLAGNQETQYF | TGTGCCAGCAGCTTAGCGGGCAACCAAGAGACCCAGTACTTC
14 | NA | TRBJ2-3 | NA | TRBV20-1 | CSARDRIVLDTQYF | TGCAGTGCTAGAGATCGAATAGTCTTAGATACGCAGTATTTT
14 | few | TRBJ2-3 | TRBD2 | TRBV7-9 | CASSGSGSTDTQYF | TGTGCCAGCAGCGGTAGCGGGAGCACAGATACGCAGTATTTT
15 | many | TRBJ2-3 | TRBD1 | TRBV7-2 | CASSSKGQTADTQYF | TGTGCCAGCAGCTCCAAGGGACAGACGGCAGATACGCAGTATTTT
19 | few | TRBJ2-3 | TRBD2 | TRBV4-1 | CASSQETSGGAVRTDTQYF | TGCGCCAGCAGCCAGGAGACTAGCGGGGGGGCCGTTCGCACAGATACGCAGTATTTT
12 | few | TRBJ2-7 | NA | TRBV7-2 | CASSITSFEQYF | TGTGCCAGCAGCATTACATCCTTCGAGCAGTACTTC
18 | few | TRBJ2-1 | TRBD2 | TRBV4-1 | CASSHSAQLAGGYNEQFF | TGCGCCAGCAGCCATTCCGCCCAACTAGCGGGGGGATACAATGAGCAGTTCTTC
18 | few | TRBJ2-5 | NA | TRBV6-1 | CASTGGRVGLHSQETQYF | TGTGCCAGCACCGGAGGAAGGGTAGGACTACACAGCCAAGAGACCCAGTACTTC
17 | NA | TRBJ2-3 | NA | TRBV2 | CASSTNGLPSSTDTQYF | TGTGCCAGCAGCACAAACGGACTCCCCTCTAGCACAGATACGCAGTATTTT
14 | NA | TRBJ1-2 | NA | TRBV5-1 | CASSLENPNYGYTF | TGCGCCAGCAGCTTGGAAAACCCCAACTATGGCTACACCTTC
17 | few | TRBJ2-5 | NA | TRBV4-1 | CASSQAQGALVQETQYF | TGCGCCAGCAGCCAAGCACAGGGTGCCCTAGTCCAAGAGACCCAGTACTTC
11 | NA | TRBJ2-3 | NA | TRBV14 | CASSQGGSEYF | TGTGCCAGCAGCCAAGGGGGGAGTGAGTATTTT
14 | many | TRBJ1-4 | TRBD1 | TRBV7-6 | CASSLGQGNEKLFF | TGTGCCAGCAGCTTGGGACAGGGGAACGAAAAACTGTTTTTT
15 | many | TRBJ1-5 | NA | TRBV19 | CASTTHGRGNQPQHF | TGTGCCAGTACCACCCATGGCAGGGGCAATCAGCCCCAGCATTTT
14 | many | TRBJ2-3 | NA | TRBV19 | CASSIGGGVDTQYF | TGTGCCAGTAGTATCGGGGGCGGGGTCGATACGCAGTATTTT
16 | many | TRBJ1-1 | TRBD1 | TRBV5-5 | CASSLAAGTATGWAFF | TGTGCCAGCAGCTTGGCCGCGGGGACAGCAACGGGTTGGGCTTTCTTT
13 | NA | TRBJ2-7 | NA | TRBV11-2 | CASSSNPMSEQYF | TGTGCCAGCAGCTCGAACCCCATGAGCGAGCAGTACTTC
16 | NA | TRBJ2-5 | TRBD2 | TRBV12-3/TRBV12-4 | CVSSFPPSSGQETQYF | TGTGTCAGCAGTTTCCCACCGAGTAGCGGGCAAGAGACCCAGTACTTC
15 | few | TRBJ1-6 | NA | TRBV6-5 | CASSYSWGSESPLHF | TGTGCCAGCAGTTACTCTTGGGGGTCCGAATCACCCCTCCACTTT
13 | NA | TRBJ2-7 | TRBD1 | TRBV5-1 | CASSFSQGDEQYF | TGCGCCAGCAGCTTTTCACAGGGGGACGAGCAGTACTTC
15 | NA | TRBJ2-7 | TRBD1 | TRBV10-1 | CASSDRRQGYYEQYF | TGCGCCAGCAGTGATCGGCGACAGGGATACTACGAGCAGTACTTC
14 | many | TRBJ2-7 | TRBD1 | TRBV13 | CASSKGASSYEQYF | TGTGCCAGCAGCAAGGGGGCCAGTTCCTACGAGCAGTACTTC
14 | NA | TRBJ1-6 | TRBD1 | TRBV5-1 | CASRGRGVNSPLHF | TGCGCCAGCAGGGGCAGGGGGGTTAATTCACCCCTCCACTTT
15 | NA | TRBJ1-5 | TRBD1 | TRBV9 | CASSGTGDIAQPQHF | TGTGCCAGCAGTGGGACAGGGGATATCGCACAGCCCCAGCATTTT
10 | few | TRBJ1-2 | NA | TRBV29-1 | CSVYRYGYTF | TGCAGCGTGTATCGTTATGGCTACACCTTC
18 | many | TRBJ1-2 | NA | TRBV20-1 | CSARAVGSGYLTNYGYTF | TGCAGTGCTAGAGCCGTCGGGTCAGGATATTTGACTAACTATGGCTACACCTTC
16 | NA | TRBJ1-6 | TRBD1 | TRBV7-9 | CASSPTLGQGIYALHF | TGTGCCAGCAGCCCGACCCTCGGACAGGGGATTTATGCCCTCCACTTT
15 | many | TRBJ2-7 | TRBD2 | TRBV5-1 | CASSPRLAGAYEQYF | TGCGCCAGCAGCCCCAGACTAGCGGGGGCCTACGAGCAGTACTTC
13 | many | TRBJ2-5 | NA | TRBV7-3 | CASSLHRGETQYF | TGTGCCAGCAGTTTACATCGGGGGGAGACCCAGTACTTC
15 | many | TRBJ1-2 | TRBD1 | TRBV24-1 | CATSAGTDYNYGYTF | TGTGCCACCAGTGCCGGGACAGATTATAACTATGGCTACACCTTC
15 | few | TRBJ2-5 | NA | TRBV11-2 | CASSRIRGARETQYF | TGTGCCAGCAGCCGTATACGGGGGGCCAGGGAGACCCAGTACTTC
13 | NA | TRBJ2-4 | TRBD2 | TRBV29-1 | CSVRTRILNIQYF | TGCAGCGTGAGGACTAGGATCCTAAACATTCAGTACTTC
15 | NA | TRBJ2-1 | NA | TRBV7-2 | CASRARESSYNEQFF | TGTGCCAGCAGGGCTCGGGAGTCCTCCTACAATGAGCAGTTCTTC
12 | few | TRBJ1-2 | NA | TRBV20-1 | CSAKTKSYGYTF | TGCAGTGCGAAAACAAAGTCCTATGGCTACACCTTC
12 | many | TRBJ2-7 | NA | TRBV7-2 | CASSFMSYEQYF | TGTGCCAGCAGCTTTATGAGCTACGAGCAGTACTTC
13 | many | TRBJ2-3 | NA | TRBV5-1 | CASSSTVADTQYF | TGCGCCAGCAGCTCGACAGTCGCAGATACGCAGTATTTT
16 | few | TRBJ1-6 | NA | TRBV4-3 | CASSQVDSSYNSPLHF | TGCGCCAGCAGCCAGGTGGACAGCTCCTATAATTCACCCCTCCACTTT